The rows below give T cell receptor beta chains drawn from one sample of a study of CD8+ T cells in alopecia areata. This table comes from immunoSEQ multiplex PCR, and its TCRdb copy is limited to in-frame clones, with some not included. The sample shows about 250,000 clones, roughly 60% of them seen only once. The sample here was CD4+ T cells sorted from blood, taken around week 52, from a patient treated with tofacitinib. These receptors were collected from a human donor with alopecia areata. The CDR3 runs from the conserved cysteine through the conserved F or W. A D gene is named only where the DNA matches it firmly. Size is omitted from some rows. Given values are once, few, many or a class for expanded clones.

J gene,clone size,V gene,D gene,CDR3 protein,CDR3 DNA
TRBJ1-1,-,TRBV4-2,-,CASSQGQGQNTEAFF,TGTGCCAGCAGCCAGGGTCAGGGACAGAACACTGAAGCTTTCTTT
TRBJ2-7,-,TRBV9,TRBD1,CASSVRDRGDESSYEQYF,TGTGCCAGCAGCGTCCGGGACAGGGGCGACGAAAGCTCCTACGAGCAGTACTTC
TRBJ1-1,-,TRBV30,-,CAWSQANTEAFF,TGTGCCTGGTCACAGGCGAACACTGAAGCTTTCTTT
TRBJ2-7,-,TRBV29-1,-,CSVLRDSYEQYF,TGCAGCGTTCTACGGGACTCCTACGAGCAGTACTTC
TRBJ1-2,-,TRBV30,-,CAWRAGAGYTF,TGTGCCTGGAGGGCAGGGGCTGGCTACACCTTC
TRBJ1-1,-,TRBV7-9,-,CASSQDRYTEAFF,TGTGCCAGCAGCCAGGACCGCTACACTGAAGCTTTCTTT
TRBJ2-1,-,TRBV5-1,TRBD2,CASSSGGRNEQFF,TGCGCCAGCAGTAGCGGGGGGCGGAATGAGCAGTTCTTC
TRBJ1-2,-,TRBV13,TRBD1,CASSLEGGWYGYTF,TGTGCCAGCAGCTTAGAAGGGGGCTGGTATGGCTACACCTTC
TRBJ2-2,-,TRBV5-1,TRBD1,CASSLTGGENTGELFF,TGCGCCAGCAGCTTAACAGGGGGCGAGAACACCGGGGAGCTGTTTTTT
TRBJ1-1,-,TRBV29-1,-,CSGRDQRNTEAFF,TGCAGCGGCAGGGATCAGAGGAACACTGAAGCTTTCTTT
TRBJ2-7,few,TRBV5-4,TRBD1,CASKETGASYEQYF,TGTGCCAGCAAAGAGACAGGGGCGTCCTACGAGCAGTACTTC
TRBJ1-1,-,TRBV6-6,TRBD1,CASRGQGIGNTEAFF,TGTGCCAGCAGGGGACAGGGAATAGGGAACACTGAAGCTTTCTTT
TRBJ1-6,-,TRBV7-2,-,CASSWGDRNSPLHF,TGTGCCAGCAGCTGGGGGGATCGTAATTCACCCCTCCACTTT
TRBJ1-1,-,TRBV30,-,CAWSRGGNTEAFF,TGTGCCTGGAGTAGGGGAGGGAACACTGAAGCTTTCTTT
TRBJ1-6,-,TRBV6-5,-,CASSYNTDSPLHF,TGTGCCAGCAGTTATAATACGGATTCACCCCTCCACTTT
TRBJ2-7,once,TRBV29-1,-,CSVDTGNNYEQYF,TGCAGCGTTGACACGGGTAACAACTACGAGCAGTACTTC
TRBJ2-5,-,TRBV19,TRBD1,CASSIGTGQETQYF,TGTGCCAGTAGTATCGGGACAGGACAAGAGACCCAGTACTTC
TRBJ2-3,-,TRBV19,-,CASSGGRTDTQYF,TGTGCCAGCTCGGGGGGCCGCACAGATACGCAGTATTTT
TRBJ2-7,-,TRBV5-6,TRBD2,CASSYRWGGGYEQYF,TGTGCCAGCAGCTACCGCTGGGGCGGGGGTTACGAGCAGTACTTC
TRBJ2-5,few,TRBV4-3,-,CASSQDSKTQYF,TGCGCCAGCAGCCAAGATTCGAAGACCCAGTACTTC
TRBJ1-6,-,TRBV9,-,CASSGRASPLHF,TGTGCCAGCAGCGGCAGGGCTTCACCCCTCCACTTT
TRBJ2-3,-,TRBV14,-,CASSRNPTHTDTQYF,TGTGCCAGCAGCCGGAACCCGACCCACACAGATACGCAGTATTTT